These T cell receptor beta chains were read from a single sample in a study of blood T cell repertoires in COVID-19. The method was immunoSEQ multiplex PCR; TCRdb's version includes in-frame clones alone and lacks a portion of them. The table shows fewer than 250,000 clones, with over 80% occurring only once. The sample comprised peripheral blood. The receptors were sampled from an older woman with active or convalescent COVID-19. Both conserved end residues are part of each CDR3. Fields, in order: D gene, clone size, V gene, J gene, CDR3 protein, CDR3 DNA. The D gene is left open where the match is weak. Size values are once, few and many counts, or a class for expanded clones, and some rows have none.

D gene: .; clone size: .; V gene: TRBV27; J gene: TRBJ1-3; CDR3 protein: CASSLTPQTGNTIYF; CDR3 DNA: TGTGCCAGCAGTTTAACCCCACAGACTGGAAACACCATATATTTT
D gene: .; clone size: .; V gene: TRBV12-3/TRBV12-4; J gene: TRBJ2-7; CDR3 protein: CASSFSASYEQYF; CDR3 DNA: TGTGCCAGCAGTTTTAGCGCCTCCTACGAGCAGTACTTC
D gene: .; clone size: .; V gene: TRBV19; J gene: TRBJ2-6; CDR3 protein: CASSTSPSGANVLTF; CDR3 DNA: TGTGCCAGTAGTACTTCTCCCTCTGGGGCCAACGTCCTGACTTTC
D gene: .; clone size: .; V gene: TRBV7-9; J gene: TRBJ2-5; CDR3 protein: CASSSPGSETQYF; CDR3 DNA: TGTGCCAGCAGCAGTCCGGGATCGGAGACCCAGTACTTC
D gene: TRBD1; clone size: .; V gene: TRBV19; J gene: TRBJ2-2; CDR3 protein: CASSIRQGATSGELFF; CDR3 DNA: TGTGCCAGTAGTATCCGACAGGGGGCGACCTCCGGGGAGCTGTTTTTT
D gene: TRBD2; clone size: .; V gene: TRBV5-1; J gene: TRBJ2-2; CDR3 protein: CASSSSVLAGGTGELFF; CDR3 DNA: TGCGCCAGCAGCTCTTCGGTTCTAGCGGGAGGCACCGGGGAGCTGTTTTTT
D gene: TRBD1; clone size: .; V gene: TRBV7-9; J gene: TRBJ2-1; CDR3 protein: CASSHTGALGFDNEQFF; CDR3 DNA: TGTGCCAGCAGCCATACAGGGGCGCTTGGGTTCGACAATGAGCAGTTCTTC
D gene: .; clone size: .; V gene: TRBV25-1; J gene: TRBJ2-5; CDR3 protein: CASSETGAETQYF; CDR3 DNA: TGTGCCAGCAGTGAAACAGGTGCGGAGACCCAGTACTTC
D gene: TRBD2; clone size: .; V gene: TRBV18; J gene: TRBJ2-2; CDR3 protein: CASSPSGVNTGELFF; CDR3 DNA: TGTGCCAGCTCACCTAGCGGGGTGAACACCGGGGAGCTGTTTTTT
D gene: TRBD1; clone size: .; V gene: TRBV2; J gene: TRBJ2-5; CDR3 protein: CASRGDRALQETQYF; CDR3 DNA: TGTGCCAGCAGGGGGGACAGGGCCCTACAAGAGACCCAGTACTTC
D gene: .; clone size: .; V gene: TRBV4-2; J gene: TRBJ2-3; CDR3 protein: CASSQAVAGSTDTQYF; CDR3 DNA: TGTGCCAGCAGCCAAGCCGTGGCGGGTAGCACAGATACGCAGTATTTT
D gene: .; clone size: .; V gene: TRBV11-3; J gene: TRBJ2-2; CDR3 protein: CASSPRQANTGELFF; CDR3 DNA: TGTGCCAGCAGCCCAAGACAGGCGAACACCGGGGAGCTGTTTTTT
D gene: TRBD2; clone size: .; V gene: TRBV10-2; J gene: TRBJ2-1; CDR3 protein: CASSEYPLAGVSEQFF; CDR3 DNA: TGCGCCAGCAGTGAGTACCCCCTAGCGGGAGTTAGTGAGCAGTTCTTC
D gene: TRBD2; clone size: .; V gene: TRBV5-4; J gene: TRBJ2-1; CDR3 protein: CASSLAGGAGNEQFF; CDR3 DNA: TGTGCCAGCAGCTTGGCGGGGGGGGCGGGTAATGAGCAGTTCTTC
D gene: .; clone size: .; V gene: TRBV15; J gene: TRBJ1-4; CDR3 protein: CATCRSCEKLFF; CDR3 DNA: TGTGCCACCTGCAGGTCTTGTGAAAAACTGTTTTTT
D gene: .; clone size: .; V gene: TRBV5-4; J gene: TRBJ2-3; CDR3 protein: CASSVDLWHDTQYF; CDR3 DNA: TGTGCCAGCAGCGTGGACCTCTGGCACGATACGCAGTATTTT
D gene: TRBD1; clone size: .; V gene: TRBV4-1; J gene: TRBJ1-3; CDR3 protein: CASSQNRGGTGNTIYF; CDR3 DNA: TGCGCCAGCAGCCAGAACAGGGGAGGAACTGGAAACACCATATATTTT
D gene: .; clone size: few; V gene: TRBV5-1; J gene: TRBJ2-6; CDR3 protein: CASSFDGVGANVLTF; CDR3 DNA: TGCGCCAGCAGCTTTGACGGGGTTGGGGCCAACGTCCTGACTTTC
D gene: .; clone size: .; V gene: TRBV9; J gene: TRBJ1-6; CDR3 protein: CASSVSTGIGSPLHF; CDR3 DNA: TGTGCCAGCAGCGTCAGCACAGGGATCGGATCACCCCTCCACTTT
D gene: .; clone size: .; V gene: TRBV19; J gene: TRBJ1-5; CDR3 protein: CASSTIKRQPQHF; CDR3 DNA: TGTGCCAGTAGTACGATCAAGCGGCAGCCCCAGCATTTT
D gene: .; clone size: few; V gene: TRBV12-3/TRBV12-4; J gene: TRBJ1-2; CDR3 protein: CASSFGRDFGYTF; CDR3 DNA: TGTGCCAGCAGTTTTGGCAGGGACTTTGGCTACACCTTC
D gene: .; clone size: .; V gene: TRBV7-6; J gene: TRBJ1-5; CDR3 protein: CASSLALGAEQPQHF; CDR3 DNA: TGTGCCAGCAGCTTAGCGCTAGGGGCTGAGCAGCCCCAGCATTTT
D gene: TRBD1; clone size: .; V gene: TRBV6-2/TRBV6-3; J gene: TRBJ2-5; CDR3 protein: CASSLPPTGGETQYF; CDR3 DNA: TGTGCCAGCAGTTTACCCCCCACAGGGGGAGAGACCCAGTACTTC
D gene: .; clone size: .; V gene: TRBV18; J gene: TRBJ1-3; CDR3 protein: CASSRGQTDSGNTIYF; CDR3 DNA: TGTGCCAGCTCACGGGGGCAGACCGACTCTGGAAACACCATATATTTT
D gene: .; clone size: .; V gene: TRBV5-1; J gene: TRBJ2-2; CDR3 protein: CASSLGLASPGELFF; CDR3 DNA: TGCGCCAGCAGCTTGGGGTTAGCGAGTCCCGGGGAGCTGTTTTTT
D gene: .; clone size: .; V gene: TRBV18; J gene: TRBJ1-2; CDR3 protein: CASSPQGSDYGYTF; CDR3 DNA: TGTGCCAGCTCCCCCCAGGGGTCTGACTATGGCTACACCTTC
D gene: .; clone size: once; V gene: TRBV15; J gene: TRBJ2-7; CDR3 protein: CATSRDMSGLLEQYF; CDR3 DNA: TGTGCCACCAGCAGAGATATGAGTGGGCTTCTCGAGCAGTACTTC
D gene: .; clone size: few; V gene: TRBV5-6; J gene: TRBJ1-3; CDR3 protein: CASSLVAGASGNTIYF; CDR3 DNA: TGTGCCAGCAGCTTGGTAGCAGGGGCGTCCGGAAACACCATATATTTT
D gene: TRBD1; clone size: .; V gene: TRBV7-2; J gene: TRBJ2-6; CDR3 protein: CASSPGQGIAGANVLTF; CDR3 DNA: TGTGCCAGCAGCCCGGGACAGGGAATAGCTGGGGCCAACGTCCTGACTTTC
D gene: .; clone size: .; V gene: TRBV30; J gene: TRBJ1-6; CDR3 protein: CAWASGRDSPLHF; CDR3 DNA: TGTGCCTGGGCCTCTGGGAGGGACTCACCCCTCCACTTT
D gene: .; clone size: few; V gene: TRBV28; J gene: TRBJ2-2; CDR3 protein: CASSRQSNTGELFF; CDR3 DNA: TGTGCCAGCAGTCGACAGTCGAACACCGGGGAGCTGTTTTTT
D gene: .; clone size: .; V gene: TRBV11-2; J gene: TRBJ2-2; CDR3 protein: CASSLVPRLGELFF; CDR3 DNA: TGTGCCAGCAGCTTAGTTCCGAGACTCGGGGAGCTGTTTTTT
D gene: TRBD2; clone size: .; V gene: TRBV15; J gene: TRBJ2-4; CDR3 protein: CATRETSGIKNIQYF; CDR3 DNA: TGTGCCACCAGAGAGACTAGCGGGATTAAAAACATTCAGTACTTC
D gene: .; clone size: .; V gene: TRBV6-1; J gene: TRBJ1-1; CDR3 protein: CASRVGTEAFF; CDR3 DNA: TGTGCCAGCAGGGTCGGCACTGAAGCTTTCTTT
D gene: .; clone size: .; V gene: TRBV18; J gene: TRBJ1-1; CDR3 protein: CASSPIHRADSGAFF; CDR3 DNA: TGTGCCAGCTCACCTATCCATCGGGCAGACAGTGGAGCTTTCTTT
D gene: TRBD2; clone size: .; V gene: TRBV7-2; J gene: TRBJ2-1; CDR3 protein: CASSRGLSYNEQFF; CDR3 DNA: TGTGCCAGCAGCCGGGGACTATCCTACAATGAGCAGTTCTTC
D gene: TRBD2; clone size: .; V gene: TRBV10-1; J gene: TRBJ2-3; CDR3 protein: CASSESGTSDVNTDTQYF; CDR3 DNA: TGCGCCAGCAGTGAGTCCGGAACTAGCGACGTAAACACAGATACGCAGTATTTT
D gene: TRBD1; clone size: many; V gene: TRBV4-2; J gene: TRBJ2-7; CDR3 protein: CASSQSTGGVGSVDYEQYF; CDR3 DNA: TGTGCCAGCAGCCAATCCACAGGGGGCGTTGGGTCGGTCGACTACGAGCAGTACTTC
D gene: .; clone size: .; V gene: TRBV12-5; J gene: TRBJ1-1; CDR3 protein: CASLTRNTEAFF; CDR3 DNA: TGTGCTAGCCTGACAAGGAACACTGAAGCTTTCTTT
D gene: TRBD2; clone size: .; V gene: TRBV10-3; J gene: TRBJ2-1; CDR3 protein: CAISATSGSSYNEQFF; CDR3 DNA: TGTGCCATCAGTGCTACTAGCGGAAGCTCCTACAATGAGCAGTTCTTC
D gene: .; clone size: .; V gene: TRBV6-5; J gene: TRBJ2-7; CDR3 protein: CASRDRGGVFEQYF; CDR3 DNA: TGTGCCAGCAGGGACAGAGGGGGGGTGTTCGAGCAGTACTTC
D gene: .; clone size: .; V gene: TRBV6-6; J gene: TRBJ2-5; CDR3 protein: CASSYSVETQYF; CDR3 DNA: TGTGCCAGCAGTTATAGTGTGGAGACCCAGTACTTC
D gene: TRBD1; clone size: .; V gene: TRBV11-3; J gene: TRBJ2-7; CDR3 protein: CASRDRRSSYEQYF; CDR3 DNA: TGTGCCAGCAGGGACAGGCGTTCCTCCTACGAGCAGTACTTC
D gene: .; clone size: .; V gene: TRBV19; J gene: TRBJ1-1; CDR3 protein: CASSTRVRLTKYTEAFF; CDR3 DNA: TGTGCCAGTAGTACCAGGGTGAGGCTGACAAAGTACACTGAAGCTTTCTTT
D gene: .; clone size: .; V gene: TRBV7-9; J gene: TRBJ2-2; CDR3 protein: CASSPDRLNTGELFF; CDR3 DNA: TGTGCCAGCAGCCCCGACAGACTGAACACCGGGGAGCTGTTTTTT
D gene: TRBD2; clone size: .; V gene: TRBV11-2; J gene: TRBJ2-7; CDR3 protein: CASSLLSGSIEQYF; CDR3 DNA: TGTGCCAGCAGCTTACTTAGCGGGAGTATCGAGCAGTACTTC
D gene: TRBD1; clone size: few; V gene: TRBV7-8; J gene: TRBJ1-6; CDR3 protein: CASTLQGTAYNSPLHF; CDR3 DNA: TGTGCCAGCACCCTACAGGGGACAGCCTATAATTCACCCCTCCACTTT
D gene: TRBD2; clone size: .; V gene: TRBV10-3; J gene: TRBJ2-5; CDR3 protein: CASGDQETQYF; CDR3 DNA: TGCGCTAGCGGGGACCAAGAGACCCAGTACTTC
D gene: TRBD2; clone size: .; V gene: TRBV3-1/TRBV3-2; J gene: TRBJ2-5; CDR3 protein: CASSQTRQAGGTETQYF; CDR3 DNA: TGTGCCAGCAGCCAAACAAGGCAAGCGGGGGGGACGGAGACCCAGTACTTC
D gene: TRBD2; clone size: .; V gene: TRBV4-1; J gene: TRBJ2-3; CDR3 protein: CASSHGIGTSGTDTQYF; CDR3 DNA: TGCGCCAGCAGCCATGGAATCGGGACTAGCGGGACAGATACGCAGTATTTT